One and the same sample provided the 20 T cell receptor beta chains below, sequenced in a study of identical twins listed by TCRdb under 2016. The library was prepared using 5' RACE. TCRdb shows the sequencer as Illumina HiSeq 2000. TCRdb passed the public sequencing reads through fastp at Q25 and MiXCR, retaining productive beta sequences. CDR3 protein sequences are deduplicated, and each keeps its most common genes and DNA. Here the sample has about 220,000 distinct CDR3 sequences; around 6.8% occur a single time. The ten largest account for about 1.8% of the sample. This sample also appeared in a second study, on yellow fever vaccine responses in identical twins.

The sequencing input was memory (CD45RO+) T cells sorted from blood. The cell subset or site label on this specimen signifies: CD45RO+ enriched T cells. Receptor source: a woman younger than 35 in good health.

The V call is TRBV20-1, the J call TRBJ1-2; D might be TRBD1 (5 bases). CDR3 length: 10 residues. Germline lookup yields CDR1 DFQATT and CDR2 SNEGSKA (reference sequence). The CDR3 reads CRVQGYGYTF. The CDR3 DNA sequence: TGCAGAGTTCAGGGTTATGGCTACACCTTC.

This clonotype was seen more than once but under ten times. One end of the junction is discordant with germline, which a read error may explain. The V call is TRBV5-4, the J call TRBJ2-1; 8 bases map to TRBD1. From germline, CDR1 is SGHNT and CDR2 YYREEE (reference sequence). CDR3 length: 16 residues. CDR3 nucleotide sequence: TGTGCCAGCAGTTTGGGGGGCAGGGGGCGCGGGAATGAGCAGTTCTTC. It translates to CASSLGGRGRGNEQFF. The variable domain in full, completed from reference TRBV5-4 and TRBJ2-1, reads ETGVTQSPTHLIKTRGQQVTLRCSSQSGHNTVSWYQQALGQGPQFIFQYYREEENGRGNFPPRFSGLQFPNYSSELNVNALELDDSALYLCASSLGGRGRGNEQFFGPGTRLTVL.

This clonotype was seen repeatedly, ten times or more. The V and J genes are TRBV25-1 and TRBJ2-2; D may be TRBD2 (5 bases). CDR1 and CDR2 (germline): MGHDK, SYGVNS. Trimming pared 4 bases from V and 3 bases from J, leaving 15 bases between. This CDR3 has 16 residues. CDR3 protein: CASSAEKSGYTGELFF. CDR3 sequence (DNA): TGTGCCAGCAGTGCCGAAAAGTCGGGGTACACCGGGGAGCTGTTTTTT.

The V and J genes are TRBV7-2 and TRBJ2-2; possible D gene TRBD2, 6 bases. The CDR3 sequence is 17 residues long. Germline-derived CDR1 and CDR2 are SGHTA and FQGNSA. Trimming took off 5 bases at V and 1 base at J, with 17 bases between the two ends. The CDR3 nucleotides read TGTGCCAGCAGCCACCCGCGCGGAGGGAGGAACACCGGGGAGCTGTTTTTT. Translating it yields CASSHPRGGRNTGELFF. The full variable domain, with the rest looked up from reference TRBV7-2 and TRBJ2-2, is GAGVSQSPSNKVTEKGKDVELRCDPISGHTALYWYRQSLGQGLEFLIYFQGNSAPDKSGLPSDRFSAERTGGSVSTLTIQRTQQEDSAVYLCASSHPRGGRNTGELFFGEGSRLTVL.

In DNA form, the CDR3 reads TGTGCCAGCAGTTACAAGGCGACTATCGGGGAGCAGTACTTC. The encoded protein is CASSYKATIGEQYF. V usage is TRBV6-2 or TRBV6-3 and J usage is TRBJ2-7, with a possible D match to TRBD2 (5 bases). The CDR3 is 14 amino acids. Germline V lookup: CDR1 MNHEY, CDR2 SVGEGT. V was pared by 2 bases and J by 7 bases, with 15 bases between.

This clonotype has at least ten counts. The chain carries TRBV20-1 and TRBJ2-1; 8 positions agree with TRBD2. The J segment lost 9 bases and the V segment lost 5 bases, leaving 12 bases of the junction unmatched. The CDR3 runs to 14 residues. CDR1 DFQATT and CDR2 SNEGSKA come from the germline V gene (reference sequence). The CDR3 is CSAVAGRGQGEQFF. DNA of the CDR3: TGCAGTGCTGTAGCGGGGAGGGGCCAGGGTGAGCAGTTCTTC.

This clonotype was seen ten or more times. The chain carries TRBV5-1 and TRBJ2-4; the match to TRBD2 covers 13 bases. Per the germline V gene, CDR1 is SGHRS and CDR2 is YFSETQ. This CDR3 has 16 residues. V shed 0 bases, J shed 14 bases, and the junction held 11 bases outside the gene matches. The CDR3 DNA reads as TGCGCCAGCAGCTTGGCCGGGACTAGCGGGGCCAAAGTGGAGTACTTC. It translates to CASSLAGTSGAKVEYF.

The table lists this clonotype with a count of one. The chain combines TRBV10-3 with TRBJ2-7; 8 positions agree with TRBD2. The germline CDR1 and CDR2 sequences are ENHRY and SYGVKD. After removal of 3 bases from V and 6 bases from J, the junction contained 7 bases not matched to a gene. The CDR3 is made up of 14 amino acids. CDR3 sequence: CAISETSGAPEQYF. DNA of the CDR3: TGTGCCATCAGTGAAACTAGCGGAGCCCCCGAGCAGTACTTC.

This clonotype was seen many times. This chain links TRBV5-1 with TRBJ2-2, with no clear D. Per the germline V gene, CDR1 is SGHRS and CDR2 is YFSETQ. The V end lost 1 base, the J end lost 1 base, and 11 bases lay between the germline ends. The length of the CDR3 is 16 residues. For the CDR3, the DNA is TGCGCCAGCAGCTTGAGCCCCCTAGGGAACACCGGGGAGCTGTTTTTT. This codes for CASSLSPLGNTGELFF.

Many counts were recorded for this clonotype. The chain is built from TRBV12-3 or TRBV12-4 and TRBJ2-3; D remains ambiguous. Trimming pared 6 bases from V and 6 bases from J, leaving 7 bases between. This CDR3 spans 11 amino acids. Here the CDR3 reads CASRVGDTQYF. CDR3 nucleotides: TGTGCCAGCAGGGTCGGGGATACGCAGTATTTT.

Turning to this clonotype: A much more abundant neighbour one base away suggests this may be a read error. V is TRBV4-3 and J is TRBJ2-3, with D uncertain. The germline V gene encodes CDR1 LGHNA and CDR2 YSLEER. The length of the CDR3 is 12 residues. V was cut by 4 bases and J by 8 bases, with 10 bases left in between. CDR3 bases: TGCGCCAGCAGCCTAGGAACGGGTACGCAGTATTTT. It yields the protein CASSLGTGTQYF.

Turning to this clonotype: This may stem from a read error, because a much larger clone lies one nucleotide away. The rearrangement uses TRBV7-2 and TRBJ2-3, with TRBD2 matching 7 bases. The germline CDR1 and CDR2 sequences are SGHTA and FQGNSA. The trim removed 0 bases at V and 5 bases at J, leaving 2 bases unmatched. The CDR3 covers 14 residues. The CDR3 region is CASSLARGEDTQYF. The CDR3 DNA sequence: TGTGCCAGCAGCTTAGCACGGGGGGAAGATACGCAGTATTTT. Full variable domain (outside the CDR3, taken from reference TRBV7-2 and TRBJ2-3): GAGVSQSPSNKVTEKGKDVELRCDPISGHTALYWYRQSLGQGLEFLIYFQGNSAPDKSGLPSDRFSAERTGGSVSTLTIQRTQQEDSAVYLCASSLARGEDTQYFGPGTRLTVL.

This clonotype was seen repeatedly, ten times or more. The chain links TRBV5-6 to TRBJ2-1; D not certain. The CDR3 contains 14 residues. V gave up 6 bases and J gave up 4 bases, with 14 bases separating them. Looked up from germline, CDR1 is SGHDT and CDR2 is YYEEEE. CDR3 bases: TGTGCCAGCACCACCGGAATCGGGTACAATGAGCAGTTCTTC. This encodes CASTTGIGYNEQFF.

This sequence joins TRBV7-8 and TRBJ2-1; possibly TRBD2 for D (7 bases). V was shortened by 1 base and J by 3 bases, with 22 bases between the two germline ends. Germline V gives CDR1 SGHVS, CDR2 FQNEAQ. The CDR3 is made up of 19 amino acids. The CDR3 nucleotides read TGTGCCAGCAGCTTAGGCCCACATTGGGGGCGGGAGAACTACAATGAGCAGTTCTTC. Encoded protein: CASSLGPHWGRENYNEQFF.

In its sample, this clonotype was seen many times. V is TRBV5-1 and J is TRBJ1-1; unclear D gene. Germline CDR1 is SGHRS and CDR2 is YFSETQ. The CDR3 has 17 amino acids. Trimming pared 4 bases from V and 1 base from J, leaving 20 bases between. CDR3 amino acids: CASSPPKTFIGNTEAFF. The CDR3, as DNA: TGCGCCAGCAGCCCGCCCAAGACGTTTATTGGGAACACTGAAGCTTTCTTT.

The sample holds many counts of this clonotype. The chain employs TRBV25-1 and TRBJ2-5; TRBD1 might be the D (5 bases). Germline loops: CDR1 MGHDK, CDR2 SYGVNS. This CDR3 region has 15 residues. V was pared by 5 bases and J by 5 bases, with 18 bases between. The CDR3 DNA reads TGTGCCAGCAGTCGGCCCGGCACAGGACGTGAGACCCAGTACTTC. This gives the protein CASSRPGTGRETQYF.

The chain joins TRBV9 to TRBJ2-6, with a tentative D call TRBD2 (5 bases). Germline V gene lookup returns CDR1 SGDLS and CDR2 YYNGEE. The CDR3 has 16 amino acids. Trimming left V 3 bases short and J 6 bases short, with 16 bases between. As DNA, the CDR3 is TGTGCCAGCAGCGCCGGACTGGCAGCGGTGGCCAACGTCCTGACTTTC. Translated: CASSAGLAAVANVLTF.

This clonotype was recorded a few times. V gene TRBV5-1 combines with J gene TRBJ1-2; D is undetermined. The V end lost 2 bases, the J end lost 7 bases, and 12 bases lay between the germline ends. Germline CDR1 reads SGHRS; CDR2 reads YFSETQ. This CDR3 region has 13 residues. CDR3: CASSFDGVSGYTF. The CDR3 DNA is TGCGCCAGCAGCTTTGACGGGGTTAGTGGCTACACCTTC.

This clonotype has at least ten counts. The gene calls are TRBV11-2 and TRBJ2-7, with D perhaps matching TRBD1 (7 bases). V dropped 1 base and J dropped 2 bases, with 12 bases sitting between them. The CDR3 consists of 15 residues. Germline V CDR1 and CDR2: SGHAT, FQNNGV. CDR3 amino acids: CASSLVSGGTYEQYF. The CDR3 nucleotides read TGTGCCAGCAGCTTAGTTTCAGGGGGGACCTACGAGCAGTACTTC. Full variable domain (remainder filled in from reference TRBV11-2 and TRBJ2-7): EAGVAQSPRYKIIEKRQSVAFWCNPISGHATLYWYQQILGQGPKLLIQFQNNGVVDDSQLPKDRFSAERLKGVDSTLKIQPAKLEDSAVYLCASSLVSGGTYEQYFGPGTRLTVT.

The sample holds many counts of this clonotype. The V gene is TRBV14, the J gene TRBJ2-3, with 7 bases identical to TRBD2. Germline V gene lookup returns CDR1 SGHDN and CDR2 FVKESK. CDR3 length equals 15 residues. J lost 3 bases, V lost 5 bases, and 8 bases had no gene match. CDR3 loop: CASSFQAGLTDTQYF. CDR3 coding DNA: TGTGCCAGCAGCTTTCAAGCGGGACTAACAGATACGCAGTATTTT.